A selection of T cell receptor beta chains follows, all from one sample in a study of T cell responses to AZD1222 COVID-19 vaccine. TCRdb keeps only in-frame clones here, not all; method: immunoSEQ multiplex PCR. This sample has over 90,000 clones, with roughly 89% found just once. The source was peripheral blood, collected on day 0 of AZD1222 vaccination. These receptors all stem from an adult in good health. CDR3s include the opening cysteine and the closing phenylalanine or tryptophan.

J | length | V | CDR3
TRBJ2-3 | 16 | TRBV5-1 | CASSLGLLTSTDTQYF
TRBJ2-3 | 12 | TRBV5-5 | CASSFGIDTQYF
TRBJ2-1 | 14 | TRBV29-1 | CSDTPGSSYNEQFF
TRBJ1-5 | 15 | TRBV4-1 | CASSQDDRGYQPQHF
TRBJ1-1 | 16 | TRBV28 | CASSTPGQGKYTEAFF
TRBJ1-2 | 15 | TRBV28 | CASSVPGQDSYGYTF
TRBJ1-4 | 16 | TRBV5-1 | CASSNRQGATNEKLFF
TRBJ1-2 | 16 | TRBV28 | CASSLAPGGRDYGYTF
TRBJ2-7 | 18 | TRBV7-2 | CASSLTGGRGAGAYEQYF
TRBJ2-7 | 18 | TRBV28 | CASSLSPSAQGVLQGQYF
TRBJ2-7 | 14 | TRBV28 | CASSLQGGSYEQYF
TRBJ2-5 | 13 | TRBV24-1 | CATSDFKVQTQYF
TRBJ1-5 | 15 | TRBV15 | CATSRGGGGEQPQHF
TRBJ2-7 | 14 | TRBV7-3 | CASSLGTGGGEQYF
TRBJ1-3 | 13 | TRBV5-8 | CASSFIGGNTIYF
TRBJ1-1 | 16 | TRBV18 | CASSPSQQQGNTEAFF
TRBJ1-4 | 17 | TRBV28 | CASSLWGPQEGNEKLFF
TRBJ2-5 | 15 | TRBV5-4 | CASSSLQGGRETQYF
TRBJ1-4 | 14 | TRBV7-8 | CASSFGRRKEKLFF
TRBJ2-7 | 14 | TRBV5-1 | CASGLGLASYEQYF
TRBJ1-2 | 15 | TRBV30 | CAWSIPPTEAHGYTF
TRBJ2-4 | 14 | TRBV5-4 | CASSVSGDANIQYF
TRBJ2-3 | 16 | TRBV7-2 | CASSFYWRGSTDTQYF
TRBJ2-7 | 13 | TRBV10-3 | CAISDETAYEQYF
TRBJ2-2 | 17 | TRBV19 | CASSIYRGSTNTGELFF
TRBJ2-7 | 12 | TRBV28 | CTGGSISYEQYF
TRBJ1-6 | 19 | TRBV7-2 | CASSLVSGVGVSYNSPLHF
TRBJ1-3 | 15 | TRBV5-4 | CASSFTDSSGNTIYF
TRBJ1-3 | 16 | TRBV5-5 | CASSLRQGTSGNTIYF
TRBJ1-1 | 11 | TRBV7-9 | CASSLESEAFF
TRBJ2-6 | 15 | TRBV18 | CASSPPSSGANVLTF
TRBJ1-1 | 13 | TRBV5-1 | CASRGQGGTEAFF
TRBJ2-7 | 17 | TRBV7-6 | CASSGEAVLAGGREQYF
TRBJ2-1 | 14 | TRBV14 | CASSVGRSYNEQFF
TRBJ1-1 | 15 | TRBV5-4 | CASSLRQGANTEAFF
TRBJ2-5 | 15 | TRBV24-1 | CATSDSGWLQETQYF
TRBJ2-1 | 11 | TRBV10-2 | CASGEGNEQFF
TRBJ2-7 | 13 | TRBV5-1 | CASSAPDRVEQYF
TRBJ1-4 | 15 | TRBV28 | CASSLLGQGGVKLFF